This T cell receptor (beta chain) was retrieved from a study of blood T cells in healthy people across ages. Alongside a J-beta primer mix, a sample-barcoded 5' primer served in a second PCR lasting about 6 to 11 cycles. Using its own MiXCR run on the 5' RACE reads, TCRdb lists one record per CDR3 protein. The sample yields 650,000 to 1,000,000 distinct CDR3 sequences, roughly 40% seen once. Sequences were obtained from blood. The sequence was obtained from a man aged 18 to 30 in good health.

For the CDR3, the DNA is TGTGCCAGCAGCTTAGATGTCCAAGATACGCAGTATTTT. Its protein is CASSLDVQDTQYF. This chain joins TRBV7-6 and TRBJ2-3; D uncertain. The CDR3 has 13 residues. In germline, CDR1 is SGHVS, CDR2 FNYEAQ. V lost 1 base to trimming and J lost 5 bases, with 7 bases between them.